A single sample is the source of the 24 T cell receptor beta chains below, sequenced in a study of blood T cells in healthy people across ages. A second PCR, run for roughly 7 to 12 cycles, used a sample-barcoded 5' primer plus a J-beta primer mix. TCRdb fed the 5' RACE reads into MiXCR, producing one record per CDR3 protein. The sample has hundreds of thousands of distinct CDR3 sequences, 48% seen once; the top ten hold roughly 13%. Sequencing used blood. The receptors originated from a man aged 25 to 40 in good health.

This chain connects TRBV2 to TRBJ2-5, with TRBD1 matching over 9 bases. Trimming removed 3 bases from V and 5 bases from J; junction bases left unmatched: 7. The CDR3 runs 15 residues. The V gene's germline CDR1 is SNHLY and CDR2 FYNNEI. CDR3 protein: CASSDRGQGTETQYF. In nucleotides, the CDR3 is TGTGCCAGCAGTGACAGGGGACAGGGAACCGAGACCCAGTACTTC.

The chain couples TRBV27 to TRBJ2-3; 9 bases match TRBD2. Germline lookup yields CDR1 MNHEY and CDR2 SMNVEV (reference sequence). There are 15 residues in the CDR3. CDR3 bases: TGTACCTCCCGGGGGCTAGCGGGGAATACAGATACGCAGTATTTT. This codes for CTSRGLAGNTDTQYF.

In its sample, this clonotype was seen once. This chain connects TRBV5-1 to TRBJ2-7, with D tentatively TRBD2 (6 bases). The CDR3 contains 15 residues. Germline values: CDR1 SGHRS, CDR2 YFSETQ. Trimming stripped 1 base from V and 0 bases from J, with 11 bases between. This CDR3 reads CASSLSVGSSYEQYF. In nucleotides, the CDR3 is TGCGCCAGCAGCTTGTCCGTCGGGAGCTCCTACGAGCAGTACTTC.

V is TRBV10-3 and J is TRBJ1-1, with TRBD1 as a possible D gene (6 bases). This CDR3 has 13 residues. The germline V and J ends were trimmed by 3 bases and 13 bases, with 18 bases remaining between them. Germline V CDR1 and CDR2: ENHRY, SYGVKD. The CDR3 DNA reads as TGTGCCATCAGTGAAGTCCCGGGGGCAGGGGATTTCTTT. Amino acid sequence: CAISEVPGAGDFF.

The CDR3 is CSGTLSGASYEQYF. For the CDR3, the DNA is TGCAGTGGCACCCTAAGCGGGGCGTCCTACGAGCAGTACTTC. This chain joins TRBV20-1 and TRBJ2-7; 7 nucleotides line up with TRBD2. Germline values: CDR1 DFQATT, CDR2 SNEGSKA (reference sequence). Trimming took 7 bases from V and 1 from J; bases not matched to a gene: 10. There are 14 residues in the CDR3.

The genes are TRBV7-2 and TRBJ2-5; 9 positions match TRBD1. CDR3 size: 14 residues. The V segment lost 5 bases and the J segment 5 bases; nucleotides outside the gene matches: 6. The germline CDR1 and CDR2 sequences are SGHTA and FQGNSA. The CDR3 loop reads CASSDTGGAETQYF. For the CDR3, the DNA is TGTGCCAGCAGCGATACAGGGGGCGCGGAGACCCAGTACTTC. Together with reference TRBV7-2 and TRBJ2-5, the CDR3 gives the full variable domain: GAGVSQSPSNKVTEKGKDVELRCDPISGHTALYWYRQSLGQGLEFLIYFQGNSAPDKSGLPSDRFSAERTGGSVSTLTIQRTQQEDSAVYLCASSDTGGAETQYFGPGTRLLVL.

This clonotype has a handful of counts. This chain connects TRBV28 to TRBJ2-3, with 7 bases matching TRBD1. Germline CDR1 and CDR2: MDHEN and SYDVKM. There are 15 residues in the CDR3. V shed 2 bases and J 2 bases; nucleotides not matched to a gene: 4. Here the CDR3 reads CASSLVRGPTDTQYF. In DNA, the CDR3 is TGTGCCAGCAGTTTAGTGAGGGGGCCCACAGATACGCAGTATTTT.

This clonotype has just a few counts. This chain links TRBV5-1 with TRBJ2-5; a possible D gene is TRBD1 (8 bases). Looked up from germline, CDR1 is SGHRS and CDR2 is YFSETQ. V dropped 6 bases and J dropped 2 bases, with 14 bases sitting between them. The length of the CDR3 is 14 residues. CDR3 residues: CASTIQGGQETQYF. In nucleotides, the CDR3 is TGCGCCAGCACCATACAGGGGGGGCAAGAGACCCAGTACTTC.

This chain links TRBV12-3 or TRBV12-4 with TRBJ2-5, with D tentatively TRBD2 (6 bases). The CDR3 covers 13 residues. V was trimmed by 11 bases and J by 4 bases, leaving 17 bases between them. This CDR3 reads CASARGGRETQYF. The CDR3 coding sequence is TGTGCCTCAGCTAGAGGAGGGAGAGAGACCCAGTACTTC.

This clonotype was counted between two and nine times. The chain links TRBV29-1 to TRBJ1-2; 8 positions match TRBD1. The V and J ends lost 6 bases and 4 bases, in that order; junction bases with no gene match: 7. This CDR3 comprises 13 residues. From germline, CDR1 is SQVTM and CDR2 ANQGSEA. DNA of the CDR3: TGCAGCGTGGGGACAGGTACGGGCTATGGCTACACCTTC. The encoded protein is CSVGTGTGYGYTF.

The CDR3: CASSPDSGTYEQYF. CDR3 nucleotide sequence: TGCGCCAGCAGCCCGGATTCGGGGACCTACGAGCAGTACTTC. The chain recombines TRBV5-1 with TRBJ2-7; D is possibly TRBD2 (5 bases). V was pared by 4 bases and J by 2 bases, with 13 bases between. Germline V CDR1 and CDR2: SGHRS, YFSETQ. This CDR3 region has 14 residues.

This clonotype was recorded once. The CDR3 DNA reads as TGTGCCAGCACCCAAGGGACTGTCTACAATGAGCAGTTCTTC. Its translation is CASTQGTVYNEQFF. J is TRBJ2-1 and V is TRBV6-2 or TRBV6-3; D perhaps matches TRBD2 (6 bases). The germline V gene encodes CDR1 MNHEY and CDR2 SVGEGT. Trimming shortened V by 7 bases and J by 3 bases, and 13 bases separated the two germline ends. This CDR3 has 14 residues.

The rearrangement links TRBV6-1 to TRBJ2-5, with 9 bases lining up with TRBD1. With 3 bases clipped from V and 1 base from J, the junction kept 0 bases outside the gene matches. The germline CDR1 and CDR2 sequences are MNHNS and SASEGT. This CDR3 spans 14 amino acids. The CDR3, as DNA: TGTGCCAGCAGTGAGACAGGGGGCCAAGAGACCCAGTACTTC. It translates to CASSETGGQETQYF.

CDR3 sequence: CASSLGVTGPDTQYF. CDR3 in DNA: TGTGCCAGCAGTTTGGGGGTAACCGGCCCAGATACGCAGTATTTT. The chain couples TRBV7-9 to TRBJ2-3, with D perhaps being TRBD1 or TRBD2 (5 bases each). CDR3 size: 15 residues. Germline-derived CDR1 and CDR2 are SEHNR and FQNEAQ (reference sequence). Trimming left V 6 bases short and J 4 bases short, with 17 bases between.

This clonotype was observed a handful of times. The chain has TRBV6-2 or TRBV6-3 and TRBJ2-5, with 9 bases aligning to TRBD2. CDR1 and CDR2 from the germline V gene are MNHEY and SVGEGT. Unmatched junction bases numbered 3, after V lost 2 bases and J lost 5 bases. The CDR3 contains 14 residues. The CDR3 DNA sequence: TGTGCCAGCAGTTACCCCGGACTAGCGGAGACCCAGTACTTC. Translating it yields CASSYPGLAETQYF.

This clonotype turned up a few times. The chain links TRBV2 to TRBJ1-5; the D gene is possibly TRBD1 (5 bases). Trimming cost V 8 bases and J 0 bases, with 11 bases left between them. The CDR3 length is 14 residues. CDR1 is SNHLY, CDR2 FYNNEI, per germline. The CDR3 coding sequence is TGTGCCAGCGAACAGGCTTATAGCAATCAGCCCCAGCATTTT. Encoded protein: CASEQAYSNQPQHF. Variable domain in full (rest from reference TRBV2 and TRBJ1-5): EPEVTQTPSHQVTQMGQEVILRCVPISNHLYFYWYRQILGQKVEFLVSFYNNEISEKSEIFDDQFSVERPDGSNFTLKIRSTKLEDSAMYFCASEQAYSNQPQHFGDGTRLSIL.

This chain uses TRBV2 with TRBJ1-1; TRBD1 is a possible D gene (5 bases). Germline lookup yields CDR1 SNHLY and CDR2 FYNNEI. This CDR3 has 14 amino acids. V lost 4 bases and J 4 bases, leaving 13 bases between the germline ends. The CDR3, as DNA: TGTGCCAGCAGTGTCGGGGGGTCGGGCACTGAAGCTTTCTTT. This translates into CASSVGGSGTEAFF.

Here the CDR3 reads CASSGTGYTEAFF. CDR3 in DNA: TGTGCCAGCAGCGGGACAGGATATACTGAAGCTTTCTTT. The genes are TRBV6-6 and TRBJ1-1, with 8 bases lining up with TRBD1. This CDR3 region has 13 residues. Germline CDR1 and CDR2: MNHNY and SVGAGI (reference sequence). V shed 6 bases and J 5 bases; nucleotides not matched to a gene: 5.

This clonotype was detected only a few times. As DNA, the CDR3 is TGCAGTGCTTACCCCACGAGTAGCAATCAGCCCCAGCATTTT. Its protein product is CSAYPTSSNQPQHF. The J gene is TRBJ1-5, the V gene TRBV20-1, with no clear D. The CDR3 has 14 residues. Trimming removed 5 bases at V and 0 bases at J, with 11 bases between. CDR1 is DFQATT, CDR2 SNEGSKA, per germline (reference sequence).

The chain combines TRBV9 with TRBJ1-6, with 8 bases lining up with TRBD1. Germline values: CDR1 SGDLS, CDR2 YYNGEE. V gave up 3 bases and J gave up 4 bases; unmatched junction bases: 3. The CDR3 length is 15 residues. This CDR3 reads CASSGTGSYNSPLHF. CDR3 nucleotide sequence: TGTGCCAGCAGCGGGACAGGGAGTTATAATTCACCCCTCCACTTT.

This sequence joins TRBV6-1 and TRBJ2-1, with D possibly being TRBD1 (6 bases). Deletions cut 6 bases from V and 5 bases from J, with 11 bases between. CDR3 length: 13 residues. CDR1 and CDR2 from the germline V gene are MNHNS and SASEGT. The DNA of the CDR3 is TGTGCCAGCAGGACGACAGGCCACAATGAGCAGTTCTTC. Translation gives CASRTTGHNEQFF.

The genes are TRBV10-3 and TRBJ2-7, with 9 bases lining up with TRBD1. Germline V gene sequence: CDR1 ENHRY, CDR2 SYGVKD. V dropped 8 bases and J dropped 5; count of bases not matched to a gene: 10. The CDR3 runs to 14 residues. CDR3 in amino acids: CAIRDQDRGDEQYF. In DNA form, the CDR3 reads TGTGCCATCCGAGACCAGGACAGGGGCGACGAGCAGTACTTC.

This clonotype was counted many times. The chain couples TRBV4-1 to TRBJ2-7; D is undetermined. The germline CDR1 and CDR2 sequences are MGHRA and YSYEKL. This CDR3 is built from 12 residues. The V end lost 4 bases, the J end lost 4 bases, and 8 bases lay between the germline ends. CDR3 DNA: TGCGCCAGCAGCCCCGCCGGGTACGAGCAGTACTTC. Amino acid sequence: CASSPAGYEQYF.

The chain links TRBV6-4 to TRBJ2-1, with TRBD2 matching over 9 bases. J gave up 0 bases and V 6 bases, and 6 bases lay outside the gene matches. The CDR3 has 16 amino acids. The germline V gene has CDR1 MRHNA and CDR2 SNTAGT. CDR3 in amino acids: CASRGNSGSSYNEQFF. The DNA for the CDR3 is TGTGCCAGCAGAGGGAATAGCGGGAGCTCCTACAATGAGCAGTTCTTC.